Listed below are T cell receptor beta chains from one sample, sequenced in a study of OX40 agonist ivuxolimab in advanced cancers. The method was immunoSEQ multiplex PCR; TCRdb's version includes in-frame clones alone and lacks a portion of them. The repertoire holds some 60,000 clones, with about 90% as singletons. The sequenced sample was CD4+ or CD8+ T cells sorted from blood, obtained in a trial of the OX40 agonist ivuxolimab. The origin of the receptors is an adult with an advanced solid tumor such as melanoma, head and neck, liver or kidney cancer. Each CDR3 is given with its conserved first and last residue. The order of the fields is V gene, clone size, D gene, J gene, CDR3 protein. D genes are given only for firm matches. Some rows have no size entry. The others give once, few or many, or a class for an expanded clone.

>TRBV7-8|-|TRBD2|TRBJ2-2
CASSSSGSGGELFF
>TRBV5-6|-|-|TRBJ2-7
CASSLVGGYEQYF
>TRBV7-2|-|-|TRBJ2-1
CASSLRPTAGLVSYNEQFF
>TRBV5-1|-|-|TRBJ2-3
CASRRLTDTQYF
>TRBV15|-|TRBD2|TRBJ2-3
CATSRLAGTDTQYF
>TRBV7-8|-|-|TRBJ2-5
CASSLIGGTQYF
>TRBV6-5|-|-|TRBJ1-5
CASSYGSGPGLPQHF
>TRBV18|-|-|TRBJ2-1
CASSPPDSRGFF
>TRBV5-1|-|-|TRBJ2-6
CASSVTSSGANVLTF
>TRBV5-1|once|-|TRBJ2-1
CASSLAFNEQFF
>TRBV7-9|-|-|TRBJ1-4
CASSSDLTTNEKLFF
>TRBV9|-|-|TRBJ1-5
CASSVEGDQPQHF
>TRBV11-2|-|-|TRBJ2-3
CASSIAGGRGTDTQYF
>TRBV19|-|-|TRBJ1-4
CASSATPGTKNEKLFF
>TRBV28|-|TRBD1|TRBJ2-5
CASGNSTGVSTQYF
>TRBV7-8|-|-|TRBJ1-2
CASSLGQFDGYTF
>TRBV9|-|TRBD1|TRBJ2-7
CASSATGTATYEQYF
>TRBV18|-|TRBD1|TRBJ1-4
CASSPPVGGNGKLFF
>TRBV28|-|-|TRBJ1-1
CASSLSAGTTEAFF
>TRBV25-1|-|-|TRBJ2-7
CASSGTQAIYEQYF
>TRBV2|-|-|TRBJ2-5
CASSGRQMYQETQYF
>TRBV28|-|TRBD1|TRBJ2-7
CASSSPGQLKYEQYF
>TRBV27|-|-|TRBJ2-1
CASTSGQKDNEQFF
>TRBV19|-|TRBD1|TRBJ1-4
CASSADRGREKLFF
>TRBV11-2|-|TRBD2|TRBJ2-3
CASSLRSGRTDTQYF
>TRBV10-2|-|TRBD1|TRBJ2-3
CASSESKRGQRDTQYF
>TRBV27|-|TRBD2|TRBJ2-2
CASRTSADFPGELFF
>TRBV11-1|-|-|TRBJ1-4
CASSSTAGAYEKLFF
>TRBV5-1|-|TRBD2|TRBJ2-7
CASSSGLAGGPVYEQYF
>TRBV9|-|-|TRBJ2-3
CASSSRDFFTSTDTQYF
>TRBV2|-|-|TRBJ1-2
CASRLYGYTF